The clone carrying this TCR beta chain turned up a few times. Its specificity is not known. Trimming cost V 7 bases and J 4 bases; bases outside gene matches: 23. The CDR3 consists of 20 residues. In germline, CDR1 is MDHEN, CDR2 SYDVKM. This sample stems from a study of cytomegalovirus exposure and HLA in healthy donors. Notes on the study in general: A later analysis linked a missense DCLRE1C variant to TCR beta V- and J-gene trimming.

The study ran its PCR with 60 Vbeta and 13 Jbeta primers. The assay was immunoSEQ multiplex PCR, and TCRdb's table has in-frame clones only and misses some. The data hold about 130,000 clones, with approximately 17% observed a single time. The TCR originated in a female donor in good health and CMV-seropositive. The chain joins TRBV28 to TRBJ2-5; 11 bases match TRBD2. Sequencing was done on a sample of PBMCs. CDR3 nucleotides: TGTGCCAGCACCCTAGGGGGGACATATAGCGGGGGGGCCTCTAGAGAGACCCAGTACTTC. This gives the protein CASTLGGTYSGGASRETQYF.